This TCR beta chain was captured in a study of T cells in Graves' hyperthyroidism and ophthalmopathy. There were TCR beta CDR3 regions amplified from RNA transcripts. During a first-round RT-PCR of the TCR CDR3, the HTBI primer set was used. Each CDR3 protein gets one entry after TCRdb re-called the multiplex PCR reads with MiXCR. Here the sample spans about 640,000 distinct CDR3 sequences, less than 25% being singletons. V dropped 10 bases and J dropped 2 bases, with 19 bases sitting between them. CDR3 length: 15 residues. Per the germline V gene, CDR1 is MDHEN and CDR2 is SYDVKM. Study-wide findings and caveats: Ophthalmopathy, which appeared later, was predicted by the model a median roughly 6.5 months before onset.

This clonotype came up a few times. Antigen unknown. Each person with ophthalmopathy scored at least 3 on the Clinical Activity Score, reached NOSPECS grade 4 or higher, and had been ill under 3 months. Patients with uncontrolled infections, other autoimmune diseases, pregnancy or lactation were excluded. This TCR came from a man aged 25 to 40 with Graves' ophthalmopathy. This sequence joins TRBV28 and TRBJ2-3; D ambiguous. The sequencing input was blood. The CDR3 DNA reads TGTGCCACCCGATTTCGGAATCTGGACACAGATACGCAGTATTTT. Translating it yields CATRFRNLDTDTQYF. Full variable domain (remainder filled in from reference TRBV28 and TRBJ2-3): DVKVTQSSRYLVKRTGEKVFLECVQDMDHENMFWYRQDPGLGLRLIYFSYDVKMKEKGDIPEGYSVSREKKERFSLILESASTNQTSMYLCATRFRNLDTDTQYFGPGTRLTVL.